The 24 T cell receptor beta chains below all came from one sample that was sequenced in a study of T cell repertoires in cytomegalovirus infection. One entry per CDR3 protein, called by TCRdb with MiXCR from the reads. The sample lists nearly 450,000 distinct CDR3 sequences, 31% occurring once. The sequencing sample was made of PBMCs. The receptors come from a human donor in good health (CMV status not recorded). Some clones in this sample may be carry-over from other donors' samples.

This clonotype was seen at least ten times. The chain couples TRBV7-2 to TRBJ1-1; D ambiguous. CDR1 is SGHTA, CDR2 FQGNSA, per germline. V shed 5 bases and J shed 5 bases, with 12 bases lying between them. This CDR3 is 13 amino acids long. CDR3 loop: CASSPYLETEAFF. CDR3 coding DNA: TGTGCCAGCAGCCCGTACCTGGAAACTGAAGCTTTCTTT.

The genes are TRBV11-3 and TRBJ1-5; TRBD1 agrees at 11 bases. J lost 6 bases, V lost 1 base, and 14 bases had no gene match. Germline CDR1 SGHNT, CDR2 YENEEA. The CDR3 extends over 19 amino acids. The CDR3 protein is CASSLGTGGRGYRGQPQHF. DNA of the CDR3: TGTGCCAGCAGCTTAGGGACAGGGGGCAGAGGGTATCGTGGTCAGCCCCAGCATTTT. The whole variable domain, filled in from reference TRBV11-3 and TRBJ1-5, reads EAGVVQSPRYKIIEKKQPVAFWCNPISGHNTLYWYLQNLGQGPELLIRYENEEAVDDSQLPKDRFSAERLKGVDSTLKIQPAELGDSAVYLCASSLGTGGRGYRGQPQHFGDGTRLSIL.

The V call is TRBV20-1, the J call TRBJ1-1; D not certain. The CDR3 is made up of 13 amino acids. Germline CDR1 reads DFQATT; CDR2 reads SNEGSKA (reference sequence). The V end was cut by 8 bases, the J end by 2 bases, with 15 bases between. The CDR3 DNA sequence: TGCAGTCTCAAGGATGGACTTAACACTGAAGCTTTCTTT. Its translation is CSLKDGLNTEAFF.

The rearrangement joins TRBV7-2 to TRBJ2-1; D gene uncertain. The germline V gene has CDR1 SGHTA and CDR2 FQGNSA. Trimming shortened V by 0 bases and J by 5 bases, and 8 bases separated the two germline ends. The length of the CDR3 is 14 residues. This CDR3 is CASSLAGSNNEQFF. CDR3 nucleotides: TGTGCCAGCAGCTTAGCGGGCTCTAACAATGAGCAGTTCTTC.

The table lists this clonotype with a few counts. CDR3 amino acids: CASSLRLAGNNEQFF. Here the CDR3 DNA reads TGTGCCAGCAGCTTAAGACTAGCGGGGAACAATGAGCAGTTCTTC. The gene calls are TRBV7-8 and TRBJ2-1, with TRBD2 matching 11 bases. The CDR3 runs to 15 residues. J gave up 5 bases and V 2 bases, and 2 bases lay outside the gene matches. Germline CDR1 reads SGHVS; CDR2 reads FQNEAQ.

This clonotype occurred many times. Here the CDR3 DNA reads TGTGCCAGCAGTTTCAGGGGTGGAACCGGGGAGCTGTTTTTT. It is translated as CASSFRGGTGELFF. The V gene is TRBV12-3 or TRBV12-4, the J gene TRBJ2-2; D may be TRBD1 (6 bases). The ends were cut back, 3 bases at V and 5 bases at J, with 10 bases in the middle. The CDR3 length is 14 residues.

This clonotype showed up many times. The chain has TRBV7-8 and TRBJ2-7, with a tentative D call TRBD2 (6 bases). There are 22 residues in the CDR3. Germline CDR1 SGHVS, CDR2 FQNEAQ. V was clipped by 2 bases and J by 5 bases, with 37 bases between them. The CDR3 region has the DNA TGTGCCAGCAGCTTAAGAGTAATTTTGGAAAAGCTTGGACGGGGAGGTTACCACGAGCAGTACTTC. This encodes CASSLRVILEKLGRGGYHEQYF.

V gene TRBV18 combines with J gene TRBJ1-5; D remains ambiguous. Trimming left V 2 bases short and J 0 bases short, with 11 bases between. The CDR3 has 16 residues. Germline V CDR1 and CDR2: KGHSH, LQKENI. The CDR3 nucleotides read TGTGCCAGCTCACCAGGACGGACCTTTAGCAATCAGCCCCAGCATTTT. Translation: CASSPGRTFSNQPQHF.

The chain carries TRBV2 and TRBJ1-2; 9 nucleotides agree with TRBD1. Germline values: CDR1 SNHLY, CDR2 FYNNEI. With 9 bases clipped from V and 4 bases from J, the junction kept 6 bases outside the gene matches. The CDR3 runs to 13 residues. In DNA, the CDR3 is TGTGCCAGAGGGGGGGACAGGGCCTATGGCTACACCTTC. It encodes CARGGDRAYGYTF. Full variable domain (outside the CDR3, taken from reference TRBV2 and TRBJ1-2): EPEVTQTPSHQVTQMGQEVILRCVPISNHLYFYWYRQILGQKVEFLVSFYNNEISEKSEIFDDQFSVERPDGSNFTLKIRSTKLEDSAMYFCARGGDRAYGYTFGSGTRLTVV.

The CDR3 DNA reads TGTGCCAGCAGCCCCCCGGGACAGGGAGGTTTAGGCGGCTACACCTTC. Its translation is CASSPPGQGGLGGYTF. The chain employs TRBV7-9 and TRBJ1-2, with 9 bases that match TRBD1. The V gene end was trimmed by 5 bases and the J gene end by 8 bases; junction bases not matched to a gene: 15. The CDR3 covers 16 residues. The germline CDR1 and CDR2 sequences are SEHNR and FQNEAQ (reference sequence). Using reference TRBV7-9 and TRBJ1-2 for the parts outside the CDR3, the full variable domain is DTGVSQNPRHKITKRGQNVTFRCDPISEHNRLYWYRQTLGQGPEFLTYFQNEAQLEKSRLLSDRFSAERPKGSFSTLEIQRTEQGDSAMYLCASSPPGQGGLGGYTFGSGTRLTVV.

The J gene is TRBJ1-1, the V gene TRBV6-6; D not certain. Looked up from germline, CDR1 is MNHNY and CDR2 is SVGAGI (reference sequence). Trimming took 8 bases from V and 0 from J, leaving 13 bases between them. The CDR3 runs 14 residues. The chain's CDR3 is CASPGGQMNTEAFF. CDR3 sequence (DNA): TGTGCCAGCCCCGGAGGGCAGATGAACACTGAAGCTTTCTTT.

The rearrangement links TRBV19 to TRBJ1-5; 8 nucleotides line up with TRBD1. This CDR3 comprises 14 residues. Unmatched junction bases numbered 4, after V lost 2 bases and J lost 7 bases. The germline V gene encodes CDR1 LNHDA and CDR2 SQIVND (reference sequence). The CDR3 nucleotides are TGTGCCAGTAGTATAAGGACAGGGAGGCAGCCCCAGCATTTT. It specifies CASSIRTGRQPQHF.

The chain combines TRBV6-2 or TRBV6-3 with TRBJ2-5, with a tentative D call TRBD2 (6 bases). The V end lost 6 bases, the J end lost 5 bases, and 22 bases lay between the germline ends. The CDR3 has 16 amino acids. Germline V gives CDR1 MNHEY, CDR2 SVGEGT. In DNA, the CDR3 is TGTGCCAGCAGCCAAGGAAGTGGAGGGAATAGGGAGACCCAGTACTTC. Amino acid sequence: CASSQGSGGNRETQYF.

A few counts support this clonotype. The V gene is TRBV6-1, the J gene TRBJ1-4, with unresolved D. The CDR3 consists of 13 residues. Trimming removed 2 bases from V and 8 bases from J, with 9 bases in between. Germline-derived CDR1 and CDR2 are MNHNS and SASEGT. CDR3 protein: CASSERRWEKLFF. The CDR3 DNA is TGTGCCAGCAGTGAACGCCGGTGGGAAAAACTGTTTTTT.

This clonotype was found many times. J is TRBJ2-7 and V is TRBV7-2; 7 nucleotides agree with TRBD1. Germline values: CDR1 SGHTA, CDR2 FQGNSA. The CDR3 length is 18 residues. V was pared by 1 base and J by 0 bases, with 12 bases of the junction left unmatched. In DNA form, the CDR3 reads TGTGCCAGCAGCTTAGGTAATCCGGGACAGCGAAGCTCCTACGAGCAGTACTTC. This gives the protein CASSLGNPGQRSSYEQYF.

This clonotype was seen a few times. A much larger clone lies a single base off, so this may be a read error. The V call is TRBV7-9, the J call TRBJ1-1; D is possibly TRBD1 (5 bases). Germline V gives CDR1 SEHNR, CDR2 FQNEAQ (reference sequence). This CDR3 is built from 14 residues. V was shortened by 0 bases and J by 1 base, with 6 bases between the two germline ends. CDR3 residues: CASSLAQANTEAFF. The CDR3 region has the DNA TGTGCCAGCAGCTTAGCACAGGCGAACACTGAAGCTTTCTTT.

This sequence joins TRBV10-3 and TRBJ2-5, with 12 bases matching TRBD2. The CDR3 loop spans 16 amino acids. CDR1 and CDR2 (germline): ENHRY, SYGVKD. V was clipped by 4 bases and J by 3 bases; unmatched bases: 6. CDR3 amino acids: CAISGLAGESEETQYF. The CDR3 nucleotides are TGTGCCATCAGTGGACTAGCGGGGGAGTCAGAAGAGACCCAGTACTTC.

This clonotype was picked up many times. The chain uses TRBV7-2 and TRBJ2-7, with 7 bases fitting TRBD1. This CDR3 has 16 residues. Germline assignment: CDR1 SGHTA and CDR2 FQGNSA. V shed 5 bases, J shed 0 bases, and the junction held 10 bases outside the gene matches. The CDR3 region is CASSNRTGRNSYEQYF. The CDR3 coding sequence is TGTGCCAGCAGCAACCGGACAGGTCGTAACTCCTACGAGCAGTACTTC.

As for this clonotype: A junction end diverges from the germline sequence, so it may reflect a read error. V usage is TRBV11-2 and J usage is TRBJ2-7, with 9 bases that match TRBD1. Germline CDR1 is SGHAT and CDR2 is FQNNGV. The CDR3 runs 14 residues. The CDR3 sequence: CASSLGTGSYEHYF. The CDR3 bases are TGTGCCAGCAGCTTGGGGACAGGGTCCTACGAGCATTACTTC.

There are many counts of this clonotype. The CDR3, as DNA: TGTGCCAGCAGCTTAGCCTGGCAGGGGTTCGACGAGCAGTACTTC. As protein: CASSLAWQGFDEQYF. The chain employs TRBV7-8 and TRBJ2-7; weak D call: TRBD1 (6 bases). Germline lookup yields CDR1 SGHVS and CDR2 FQNEAQ. Trimming left V 0 bases short and J 5 bases short, with 14 bases between. The CDR3 loop spans 15 amino acids. The full variable domain, with the rest looked up from reference TRBV7-8 and TRBJ2-7, is GAGVSQSPRYKVAKRGQDVALRCDPISGHVSLFWYQQALGQGPEFLTYFQNEAQLDKSGLPSDRFFAERPEGSVSTLKIQRTQQEDSAVYLCASSLAWQGFDEQYFGPGTRLTVT.

As to this clonotype: An end of the junction does not agree with germline; a read error may underlie this. The chain uses TRBV11-2 and TRBJ1-6; 9 positions agree with TRBD1. The CDR3 spans 15 residues. Germline values: CDR1 SGHAT, CDR2 FQNNGV. CDR3 coding DNA: TGTGCCAGCAGCTTAGTAAGGACAGGGGCTTCACCCCTCCCCTTT. Translating it yields CASSLVRTGASPLPF.

This chain uses TRBV2 with TRBJ1-2; 7 bases map to TRBD1. The V segment lost 4 bases and the J segment 6 bases; nucleotides outside the gene matches: 5. The CDR3 is 13 residues long. CDR1 and CDR2 from the germline V gene are SNHLY and FYNNEI. CDR3 sequence (DNA): TGTGCCAGCAGTGGGACAGGTTGGGATGGCTACACCTTC. This gives the protein CASSGTGWDGYTF.

This chain links TRBV7-2 with TRBJ1-4; 7 positions agree with TRBD1. This CDR3 region has 14 residues. The germline V gene has CDR1 SGHTA and CDR2 FQGNSA. Losses at the gene ends were 5 bases for V and 1 base for J; bases not matched to a gene: 1. The CDR3 reads CASSRQGTNEKLFF. CDR3 bases: TGTGCCAGCAGCCGACAGGGAACTAATGAAAAACTGTTTTTT.

The V call is TRBV2, the J call TRBJ2-3, with TRBD1 matching over 8 bases. Germline lookup yields CDR1 SNHLY and CDR2 FYNNEI. After removal of 3 bases from V and 6 bases from J, the junction contained 8 bases not matched to a gene. CDR3 size: 15 residues. The CDR3 spells CASSDWAGGGDTQYF. CDR3 coding DNA: TGTGCCAGCAGTGACTGGGCAGGGGGCGGGGATACGCAGTATTTT.